This TCR beta chain was recorded in a study of vaccination and CD4 T cells after COVID-19. At the Johns Hopkins FTIC core, DNA taken from cultured CD4+ T cells was sequenced by way of the Oncomine TCR Beta short-read assay. TCRdb re-called the PCR reads through MiXCR, storing one row per CDR3 protein. The sample consists of about 16,000 distinct CDR3 sequences, roughly three fifths of them appearing once. CDR1 SNHLY and CDR2 FYNNEI come from the germline V gene. The CDR3 is made up of 15 amino acids. V was shortened by 0 bases and J by 13 bases, with 19 bases between the two germline ends. Note on this clonotype: Its antigen is undetermined.

Treatment in this sample: roughly 10-day PBMC culture with coronavirus spike peptide pools or control peptides (ViraFEST assay). The chain uses TRBV2 and TRBJ2-1; D perhaps matches TRBD2 (6 bases). The TCR comes from a human donor who had recovered from COVID-19. The sample consisted of CD4+ T cells from blood, cultured in vitro. The CDR3 spells CASSEALRRPGGQFF. CDR3 DNA sequence: TGTGCCAGCAGTGAAGCGCTTCGAAGACCCGGGGGACAGTTCTTC.